These 7 T cell receptor beta chains originate from one sample sequenced in a study of blood T cell repertoires in COVID-19. The assay was immunoSEQ multiplex PCR, and TCRdb's table has in-frame clones only and misses some. This sample has about 220,000 clones, with 80% found just once. The sequenced sample consisted of peripheral blood. Every receptor here comes from a human donor in a cohort sampled during active COVID-19.

This clone appeared a single time. This chain links TRBV7-2 with TRBJ1-3; D is possibly TRBD1 (5 bases). V lost 0 bases to trimming and J lost 0 bases, with 9 bases between them. The CDR3 is 16 amino acids. Germline CDR1 is SGHTA and CDR2 is FQGNSA. CDR3: CASSLAPGGSGNTIYF. The CDR3, as DNA: TGTGCCAGCAGCTTAGCCCCCGGGGGCTCTGGAAACACCATATATTTT. The full variable domain, completed using reference TRBV7-2 and TRBJ1-3, is GAGVSQSPSNKVTEKGKDVELRCDPISGHTALYWYRQSLGQGLEFLIYFQGNSAPDKSGLPSDRFSAERTGGSVSTLTIQRTQQEDSAVYLCASSLAPGGSGNTIYFGEGSWLTVV.

In this sample, this clone turned up a few times. The rearrangement uses TRBV2 and TRBJ2-7, with 7 nucleotides matching TRBD1. V shed 5 bases and J 3 bases; nucleotides not matched to a gene: 4. The CDR3 has 13 residues. CDR1 and CDR2 (germline): SNHLY, FYNNEI. CDR3 sequence (DNA): TGTGCCAGCAGTCAGGGGGTATTCTACGAGCAGTACTTC. Residues: CASSQGVFYEQYF.

V usage is TRBV30 and J usage is TRBJ2-7; 10 bases match TRBD1. Germline values: CDR1 GTSNPN, CDR2 SVGIG (reference sequence). Losses at the gene ends were 3 bases for V and 3 bases for J; bases not matched to a gene: 2. This CDR3 region has 13 residues. CDR3 bases: TGTGCCTGGAGGGGACAGGGGTACTACGAGCAGTACTTC. Encoded protein: CAWRGQGYYEQYF.

This sequence joins TRBV27 and TRBJ2-3; tentative D call: TRBD2 (6 bases). Trimming took 3 bases from V and 2 from J, leaving 9 bases between them. CDR1 MNHEY and CDR2 SMNVEV come from the germline V gene (reference sequence). CDR3 size: 14 residues. CDR3 in amino acids: CASSLLAATDTQYF. The CDR3 coding sequence is TGTGCCAGCAGTTTGTTAGCGGCCACAGATACGCAGTATTTT.

The chain carries TRBV10-3 and TRBJ2-7, with D unclear. Trimming took off 0 bases at V and 1 base at J, with 4 bases between the two ends. This CDR3 has 13 amino acids. CDR1 is ENHRY and CDR2 is SYGVKD in the germline V gene. CDR3 sequence (DNA): TGTGCCATCAGTGAGTCGAGGTCCTACGAGCAGTACTTC. Translated, it gives CAISESRSYEQYF.

The chain uses TRBV10-3 and TRBJ2-7; D gene unclear. The CDR3 is 12 amino acids. V gave up 4 bases and J gave up 3 bases, with 7 bases separating them. In germline, CDR1 is ENHRY, CDR2 SYGVKD. CDR3 sequence (DNA): TGTGCCATCAGTGGCGGCGACTACGAGCAGTACTTC. This gives the protein CAISGGDYEQYF.

This sequence joins TRBV7-6 and TRBJ2-7; D possibly corresponds to TRBD2 (5 bases). V lost 5 bases and J lost 2, with 16 bases in between. This CDR3 has 15 residues. The V gene's germline CDR1 is SGHVS and CDR2 FNYEAQ. The CDR3 loop reads CASSPRQGRPYEQYF. As DNA, the CDR3 is TGTGCCAGCAGCCCACGCCAAGGGAGACCCTACGAGCAGTACTTC.